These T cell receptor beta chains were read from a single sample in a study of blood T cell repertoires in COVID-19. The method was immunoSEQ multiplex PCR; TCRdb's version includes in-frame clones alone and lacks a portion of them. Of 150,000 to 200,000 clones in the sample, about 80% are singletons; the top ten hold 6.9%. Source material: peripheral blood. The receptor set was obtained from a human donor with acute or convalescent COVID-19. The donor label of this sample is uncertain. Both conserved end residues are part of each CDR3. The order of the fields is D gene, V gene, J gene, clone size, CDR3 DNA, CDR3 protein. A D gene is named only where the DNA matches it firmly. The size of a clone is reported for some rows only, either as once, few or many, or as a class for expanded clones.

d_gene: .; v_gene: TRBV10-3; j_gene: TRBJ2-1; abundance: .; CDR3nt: TGTGCCATCAGTGAGTCGCAGGGTACCCACAATGAGCAGTTCTTC; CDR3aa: CAISESQGTHNEQFF
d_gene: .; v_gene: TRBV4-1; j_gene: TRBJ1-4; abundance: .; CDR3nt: TGCGCCAGCAGCCTCCAGGCCCCAACTAATGAAAAACTGTTTTTT; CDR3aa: CASSLQAPTNEKLFF
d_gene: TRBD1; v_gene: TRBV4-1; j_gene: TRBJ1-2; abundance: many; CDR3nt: TGCGCCAGCACCCAAGCCCCAGGGACAGGGGCTCTGGAAGGCTACACCTTC; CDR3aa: CASTQAPGTGALEGYTF
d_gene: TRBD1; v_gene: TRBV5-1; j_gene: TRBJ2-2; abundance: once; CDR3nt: TGCGCCAGCAGTCTACAGGGGGGCGAAGTGGGCACCGGGGAGCTGTTTTTT; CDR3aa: CASSLQGGEVGTGELFF
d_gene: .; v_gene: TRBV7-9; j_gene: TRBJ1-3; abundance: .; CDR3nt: TGTGCCAGCAGCCGAGAACTAGACACCATATATTTT; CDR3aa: CASSRELDTIYF
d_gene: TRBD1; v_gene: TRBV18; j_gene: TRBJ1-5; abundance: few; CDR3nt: TGTGCCAGCTCACCGGGACAGGGGGGTAATCAGCCCCAGCATTTT; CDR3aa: CASSPGQGGNQPQHF
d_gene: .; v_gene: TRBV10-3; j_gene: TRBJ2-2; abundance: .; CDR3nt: TGTGCCATCAGCGACAGCACCGGGGAGCTGTTTTTT; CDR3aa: CAISDSTGELFF
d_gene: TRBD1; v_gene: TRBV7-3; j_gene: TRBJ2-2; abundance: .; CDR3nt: TGTGCCAGCAGCCCTGGACAGGCGAACACCGGGGAGCTGTTTTTT; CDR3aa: CASSPGQANTGELFF
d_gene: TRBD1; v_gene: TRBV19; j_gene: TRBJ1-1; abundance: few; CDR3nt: TGTGCCAGTAGTTCACCCTATACAGGGGGTGGGACTGAAGCTTTCTTT; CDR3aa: CASSSPYTGGGTEAFF
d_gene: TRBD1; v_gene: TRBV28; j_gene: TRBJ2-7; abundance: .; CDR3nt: TGTGCCAGCAGAGCCCAGGGGGCCGGGGGCTACGAGCAGTACTTC; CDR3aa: CASRAQGAGGYEQYF
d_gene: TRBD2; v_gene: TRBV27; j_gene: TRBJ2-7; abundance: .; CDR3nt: TGTGCCAGCAGTCCCTTAGCGGGGAGCTCCTACGAGCAGTACTTC; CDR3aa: CASSPLAGSSYEQYF
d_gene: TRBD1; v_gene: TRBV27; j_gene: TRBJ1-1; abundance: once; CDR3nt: TGTGCCAGCAGATACGGGACAGGGGGCGCGGGGACTGAAGCTTTCTTT; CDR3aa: CASRYGTGGAGTEAFF
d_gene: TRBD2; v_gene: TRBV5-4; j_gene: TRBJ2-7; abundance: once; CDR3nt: TGTGCCAGCACCGGGACTAGCGGGAGTACGGTTTACGAGCAGTACTTC; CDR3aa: CASTGTSGSTVYEQYF
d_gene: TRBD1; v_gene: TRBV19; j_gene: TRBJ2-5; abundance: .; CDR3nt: TGTGCCAGTAGTCCGGGACAGGGGAATGTTGTGAGGGAGACCCAGTACTTC; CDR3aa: CASSPGQGNVVRETQYF
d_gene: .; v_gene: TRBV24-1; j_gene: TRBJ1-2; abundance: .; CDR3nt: TGTGCCACCAGTGACCAGGGCTTTGGCTACACCTTC; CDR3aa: CATSDQGFGYTF
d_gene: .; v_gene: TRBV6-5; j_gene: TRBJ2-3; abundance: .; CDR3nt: TGTGCCAGCAGTTACTCCGGCGGGGCAGATACGCAGTATTTT; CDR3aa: CASSYSGGADTQYF
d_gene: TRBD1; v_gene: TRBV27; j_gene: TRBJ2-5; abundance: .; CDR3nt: TGTGCCAAAACAGACAGGGGGCACCAAGAGACCCAGTACTTC; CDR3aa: CAKTDRGHQETQYF
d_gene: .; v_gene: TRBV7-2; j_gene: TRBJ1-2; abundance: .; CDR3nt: TGTGCCAGCAGCCCCGCCGGGTCTGACTATGGCTACACCTTC; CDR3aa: CASSPAGSDYGYTF
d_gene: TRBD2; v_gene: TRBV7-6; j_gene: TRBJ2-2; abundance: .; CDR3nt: TGTGCCAGCAGCTTTCGGGGGGGAGCTAACACCGGGGAGCTGTTTTTT; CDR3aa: CASSFRGGANTGELFF
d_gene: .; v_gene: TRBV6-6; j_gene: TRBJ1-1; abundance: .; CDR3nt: TGTGCCAGCAGTTACTCGGGGCTATCCACTGAAGCTTTCTTT; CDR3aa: CASSYSGLSTEAFF
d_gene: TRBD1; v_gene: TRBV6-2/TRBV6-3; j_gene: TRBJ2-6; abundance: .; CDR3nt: TGTGCCAGCAGTGGACAGGTCTTCACCTCTGGGGCCAACGTCCTGACTTTC; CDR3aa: CASSGQVFTSGANVLTF
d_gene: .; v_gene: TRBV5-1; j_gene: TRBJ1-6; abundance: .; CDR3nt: TGCGCCAGCAGCTCGACAGGCCCCTATAATTCACCCCTCCACTTT; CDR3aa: CASSSTGPYNSPLHF
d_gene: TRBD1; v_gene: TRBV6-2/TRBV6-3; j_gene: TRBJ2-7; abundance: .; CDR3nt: TGTGCCAGCAGTTACCAGGGACAGGGACCCTACGAGCAGTACTTC; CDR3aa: CASSYQGQGPYEQYF
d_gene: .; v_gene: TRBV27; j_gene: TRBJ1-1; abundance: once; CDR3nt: TGTGCCAGCAGTTTAGATCACCTCCGGAGCACTGAAGCTTTCTTT; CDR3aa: CASSLDHLRSTEAFF
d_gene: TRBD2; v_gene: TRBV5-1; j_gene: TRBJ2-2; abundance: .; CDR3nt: TGCGCCAGCAGCTTGACTAGCGGGAGGTCGGCGACCGGGGAGCTGTTTTTT; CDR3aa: CASSLTSGRSATGELFF
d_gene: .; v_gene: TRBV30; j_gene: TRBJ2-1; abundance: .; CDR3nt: TGTGCCTGGGGGTCATCTCGGGAGCAGTTCTTC; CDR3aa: CAWGSSREQFF
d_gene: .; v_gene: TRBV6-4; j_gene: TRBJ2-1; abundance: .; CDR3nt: TGTGCCAGCAGTGACCTCCAGGGGGGCAACAATGAGCAGTTCTTC; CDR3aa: CASSDLQGGNNEQFF